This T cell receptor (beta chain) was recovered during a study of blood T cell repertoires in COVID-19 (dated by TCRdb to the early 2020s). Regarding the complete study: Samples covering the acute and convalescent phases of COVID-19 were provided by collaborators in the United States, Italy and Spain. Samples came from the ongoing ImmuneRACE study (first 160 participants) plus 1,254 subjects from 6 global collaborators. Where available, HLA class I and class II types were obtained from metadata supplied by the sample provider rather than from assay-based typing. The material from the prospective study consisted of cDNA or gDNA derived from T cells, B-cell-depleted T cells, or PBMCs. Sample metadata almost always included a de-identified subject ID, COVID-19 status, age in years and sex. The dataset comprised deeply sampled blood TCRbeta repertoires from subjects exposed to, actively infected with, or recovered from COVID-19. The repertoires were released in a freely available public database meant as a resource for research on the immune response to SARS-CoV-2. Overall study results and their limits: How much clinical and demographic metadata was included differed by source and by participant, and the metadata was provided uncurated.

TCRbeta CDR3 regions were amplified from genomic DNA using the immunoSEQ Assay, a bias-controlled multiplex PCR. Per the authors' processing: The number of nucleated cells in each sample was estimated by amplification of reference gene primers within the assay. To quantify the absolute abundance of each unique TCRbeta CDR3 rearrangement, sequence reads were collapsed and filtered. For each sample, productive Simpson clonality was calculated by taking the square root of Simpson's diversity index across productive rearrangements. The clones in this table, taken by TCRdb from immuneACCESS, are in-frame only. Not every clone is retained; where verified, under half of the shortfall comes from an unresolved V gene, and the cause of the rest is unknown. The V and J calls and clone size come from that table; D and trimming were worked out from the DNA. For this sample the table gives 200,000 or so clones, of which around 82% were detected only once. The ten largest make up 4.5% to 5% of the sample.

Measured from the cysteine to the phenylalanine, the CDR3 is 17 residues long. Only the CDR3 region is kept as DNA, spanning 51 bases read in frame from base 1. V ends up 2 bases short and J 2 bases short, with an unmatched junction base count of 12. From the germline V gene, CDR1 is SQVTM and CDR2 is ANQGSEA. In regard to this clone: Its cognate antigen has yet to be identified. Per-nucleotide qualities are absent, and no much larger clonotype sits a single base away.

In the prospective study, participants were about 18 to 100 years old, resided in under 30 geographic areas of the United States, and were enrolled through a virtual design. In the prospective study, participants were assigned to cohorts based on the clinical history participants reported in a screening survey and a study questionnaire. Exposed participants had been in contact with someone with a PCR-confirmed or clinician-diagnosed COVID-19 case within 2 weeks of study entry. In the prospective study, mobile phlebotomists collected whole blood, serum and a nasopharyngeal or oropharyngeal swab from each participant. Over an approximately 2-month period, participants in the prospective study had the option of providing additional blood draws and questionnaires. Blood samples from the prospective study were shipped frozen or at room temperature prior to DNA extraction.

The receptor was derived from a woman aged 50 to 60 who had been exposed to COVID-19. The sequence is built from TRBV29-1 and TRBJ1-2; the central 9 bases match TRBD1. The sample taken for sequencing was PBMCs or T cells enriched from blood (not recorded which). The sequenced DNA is TGCAGCGTTGAATCTTCGTCCGGGACAGGGTGGAACTATGGCTACACCTTC. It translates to CSVESSSGTGWNYGYTF.